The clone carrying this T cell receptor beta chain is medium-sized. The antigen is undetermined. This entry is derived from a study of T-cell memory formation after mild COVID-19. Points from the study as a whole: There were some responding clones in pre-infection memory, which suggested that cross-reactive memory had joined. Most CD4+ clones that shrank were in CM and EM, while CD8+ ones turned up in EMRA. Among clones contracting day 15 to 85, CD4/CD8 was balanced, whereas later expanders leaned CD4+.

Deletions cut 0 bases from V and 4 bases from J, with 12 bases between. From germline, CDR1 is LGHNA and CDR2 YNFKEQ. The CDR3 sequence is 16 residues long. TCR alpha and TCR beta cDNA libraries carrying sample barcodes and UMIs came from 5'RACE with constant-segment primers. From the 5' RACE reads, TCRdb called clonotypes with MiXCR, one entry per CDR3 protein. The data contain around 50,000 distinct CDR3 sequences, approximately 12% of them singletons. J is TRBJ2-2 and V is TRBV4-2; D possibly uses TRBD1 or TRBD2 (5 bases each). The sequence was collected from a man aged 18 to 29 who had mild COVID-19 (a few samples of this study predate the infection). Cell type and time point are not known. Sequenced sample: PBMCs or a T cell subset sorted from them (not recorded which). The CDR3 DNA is TGTGCCAGCAGCCAAGAGGGGGACCCCTCCACCGGGGAGCTGTTTTTT. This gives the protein CASSQEGDPSTGELFF.